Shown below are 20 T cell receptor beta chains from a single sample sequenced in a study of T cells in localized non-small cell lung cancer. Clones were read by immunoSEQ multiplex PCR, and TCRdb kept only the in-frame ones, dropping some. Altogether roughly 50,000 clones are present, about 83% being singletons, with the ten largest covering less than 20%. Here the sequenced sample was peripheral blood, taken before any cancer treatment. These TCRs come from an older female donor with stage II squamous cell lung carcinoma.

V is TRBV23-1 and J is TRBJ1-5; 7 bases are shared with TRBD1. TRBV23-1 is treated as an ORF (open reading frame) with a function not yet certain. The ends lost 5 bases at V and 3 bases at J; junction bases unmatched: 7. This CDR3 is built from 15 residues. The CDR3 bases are TGCGCCAGCAGTTGGGCAGGGGGTGCCAATCAGCCCCAGCATTTT. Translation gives CASSWAGGANQPQHF.

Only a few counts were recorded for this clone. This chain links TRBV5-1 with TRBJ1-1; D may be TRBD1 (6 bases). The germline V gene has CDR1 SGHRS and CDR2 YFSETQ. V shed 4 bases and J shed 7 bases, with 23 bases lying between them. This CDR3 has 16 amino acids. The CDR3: CASSPGPDRQRVEAFF. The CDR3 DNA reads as TGCGCCAGCAGCCCTGGCCCCGACAGGCAAAGGGTTGAAGCTTTCTTT.

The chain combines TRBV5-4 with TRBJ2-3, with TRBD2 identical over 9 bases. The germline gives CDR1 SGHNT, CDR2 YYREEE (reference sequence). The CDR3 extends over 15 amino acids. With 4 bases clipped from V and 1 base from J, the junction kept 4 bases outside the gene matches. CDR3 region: CASSLQRGGTDTQYF. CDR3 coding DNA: TGTGCCAGCAGCCTCCAGCGGGGGGGCACAGATACGCAGTATTTT.

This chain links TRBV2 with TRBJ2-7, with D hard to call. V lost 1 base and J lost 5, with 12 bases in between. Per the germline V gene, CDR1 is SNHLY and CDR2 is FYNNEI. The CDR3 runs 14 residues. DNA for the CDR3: TGTGCCAGCAGTGAAGAAGGAATGGGAAACGAGCAGTACTTC. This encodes CASSEEGMGNEQYF.

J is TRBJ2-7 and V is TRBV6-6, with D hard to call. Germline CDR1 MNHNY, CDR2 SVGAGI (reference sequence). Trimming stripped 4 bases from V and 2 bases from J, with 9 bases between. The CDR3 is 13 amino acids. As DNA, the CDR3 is TGTGCCAGCAGTTTAGCTCAGGCCTACGAGCAGTACTTC. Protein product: CASSLAQAYEQYF.

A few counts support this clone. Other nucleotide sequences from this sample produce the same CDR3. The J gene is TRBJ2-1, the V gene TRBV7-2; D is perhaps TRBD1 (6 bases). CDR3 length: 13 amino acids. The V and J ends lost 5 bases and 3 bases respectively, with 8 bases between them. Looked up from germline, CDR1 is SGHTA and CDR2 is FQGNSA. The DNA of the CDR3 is TGTGCCAGCAGCCCACAGGGCTACAATGAGCAGTTCTTC. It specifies CASSPQGYNEQFF.

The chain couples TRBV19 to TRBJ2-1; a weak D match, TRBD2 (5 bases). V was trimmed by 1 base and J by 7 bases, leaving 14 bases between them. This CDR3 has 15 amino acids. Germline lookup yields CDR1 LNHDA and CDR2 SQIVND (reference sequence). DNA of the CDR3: TGTGCCAGTAGTATAGTTGGCTCGACGGGGAATGAGCAGTTCTTC. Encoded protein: CASSIVGSTGNEQFF.

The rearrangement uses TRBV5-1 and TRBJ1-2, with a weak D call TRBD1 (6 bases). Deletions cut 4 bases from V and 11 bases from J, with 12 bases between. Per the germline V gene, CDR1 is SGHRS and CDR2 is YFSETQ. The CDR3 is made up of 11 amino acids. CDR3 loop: CASSGGQMYTF. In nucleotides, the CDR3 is TGCGCCAGCAGCGGGGGACAAATGTACACCTTC.

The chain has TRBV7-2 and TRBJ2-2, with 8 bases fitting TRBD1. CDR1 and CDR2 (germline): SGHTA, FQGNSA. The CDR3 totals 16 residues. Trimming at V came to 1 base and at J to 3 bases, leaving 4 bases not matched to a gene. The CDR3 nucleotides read TGTGCCAGCAGCTTAGTCGCAGGGGGCTACACCGGGGAGCTGTTTTTT. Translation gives CASSLVAGGYTGELFF.

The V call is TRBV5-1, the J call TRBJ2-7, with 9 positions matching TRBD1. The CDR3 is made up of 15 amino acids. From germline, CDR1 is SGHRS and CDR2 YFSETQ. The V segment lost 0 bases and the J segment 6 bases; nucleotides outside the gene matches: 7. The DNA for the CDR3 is TGCGCCAGCAGCTTGGCCGGGACAGGGACGGGCGAGCAGTACTTC. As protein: CASSLAGTGTGEQYF.

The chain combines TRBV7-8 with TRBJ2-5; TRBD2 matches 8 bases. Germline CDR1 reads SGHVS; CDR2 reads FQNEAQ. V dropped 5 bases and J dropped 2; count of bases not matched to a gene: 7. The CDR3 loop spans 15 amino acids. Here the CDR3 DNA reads TGTGCCAGCAGCCACCCACTAGCGGAACAAGAGACCCAGTACTTC. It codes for CASSHPLAEQETQYF.

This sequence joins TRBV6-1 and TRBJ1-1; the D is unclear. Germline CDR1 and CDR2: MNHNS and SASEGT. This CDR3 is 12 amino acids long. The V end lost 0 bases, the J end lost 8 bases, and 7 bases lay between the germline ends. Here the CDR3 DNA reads TGTGCCAGCAGTGAAGCGCTAGGGGAAGCTTTCTTT. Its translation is CASSEALGEAFF.

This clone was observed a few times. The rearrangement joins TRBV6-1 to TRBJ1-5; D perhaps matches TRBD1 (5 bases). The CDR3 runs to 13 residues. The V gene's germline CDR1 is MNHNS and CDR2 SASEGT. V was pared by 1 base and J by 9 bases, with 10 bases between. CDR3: CASSEGQGWPQHF. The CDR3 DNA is TGTGCCAGCAGTGAAGGCCAGGGCTGGCCCCAGCATTTT.

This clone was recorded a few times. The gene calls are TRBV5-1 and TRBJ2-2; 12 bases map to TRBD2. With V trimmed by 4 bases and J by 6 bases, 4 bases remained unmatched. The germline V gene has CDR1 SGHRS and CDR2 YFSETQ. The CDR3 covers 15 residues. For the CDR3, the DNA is TGCGCCAGCAGCCTTTCTAGCGGGGGGGCCGGGGAGCTGTTTTTT. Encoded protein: CASSLSSGGAGELFF.

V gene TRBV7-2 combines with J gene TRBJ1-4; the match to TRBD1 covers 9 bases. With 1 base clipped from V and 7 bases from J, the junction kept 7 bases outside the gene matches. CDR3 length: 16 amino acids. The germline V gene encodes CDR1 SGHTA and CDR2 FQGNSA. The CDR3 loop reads CASSLGGTGGREKLFF. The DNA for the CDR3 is TGTGCCAGCAGCTTAGGAGGTACAGGGGGCCGTGAAAAACTGTTTTTT.

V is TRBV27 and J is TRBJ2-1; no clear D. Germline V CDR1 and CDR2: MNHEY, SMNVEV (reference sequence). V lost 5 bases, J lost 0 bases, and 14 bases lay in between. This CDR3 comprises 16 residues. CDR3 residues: CASSLGSAGSYNEQFF. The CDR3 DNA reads TGTGCCAGCAGTCTTGGGTCTGCCGGCTCCTACAATGAGCAGTTCTTC.

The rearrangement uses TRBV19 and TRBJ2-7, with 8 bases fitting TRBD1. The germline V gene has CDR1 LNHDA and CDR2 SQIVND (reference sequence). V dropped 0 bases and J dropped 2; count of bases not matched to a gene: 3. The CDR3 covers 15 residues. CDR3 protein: CASSIDSTGAYEQYF. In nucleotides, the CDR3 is TGTGCCAGTAGTATAGATTCGACAGGGGCCTACGAGCAGTACTTC. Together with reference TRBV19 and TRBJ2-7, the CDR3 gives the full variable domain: DGGITQSPKYLFRKEGQNVTLSCEQNLNHDAMYWYRQDPGQGLRLIYYSQIVNDFQKGDIAEGYSVSREKKESFPLTVTSAQKNPTAFYLCASSIDSTGAYEQYFGPGTRLTVT.

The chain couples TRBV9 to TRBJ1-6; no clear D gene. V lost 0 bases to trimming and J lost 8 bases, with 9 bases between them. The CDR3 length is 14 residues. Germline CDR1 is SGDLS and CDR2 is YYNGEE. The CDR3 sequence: CASSVVERDSPLHF. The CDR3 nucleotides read TGTGCCAGCAGCGTAGTAGAAAGGGATTCACCCCTCCACTTT.

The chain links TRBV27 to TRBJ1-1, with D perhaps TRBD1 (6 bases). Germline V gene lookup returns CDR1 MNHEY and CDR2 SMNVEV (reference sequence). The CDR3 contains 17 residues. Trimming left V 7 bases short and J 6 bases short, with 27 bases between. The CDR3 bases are TGTGCCAGCAACTCTGAGACAGAACGCAACGGGGGCCCTGAAGCTTTCTTT. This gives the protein CASNSETERNGGPEAFF.

CDR3 nucleotides: TGCGCCAGCAGCTCTGCCGGGACAGGGGGCGATGAAGCTTTCTTT. Translating gives CASSSAGTGGDEAFF. The genes are TRBV5-1 and TRBJ1-1; 12 bases fit TRBD1. There are 15 residues in the CDR3. Per the germline V gene, CDR1 is SGHRS and CDR2 is YFSETQ. V gave up 3 bases and J gave up 7 bases; unmatched junction bases: 7.